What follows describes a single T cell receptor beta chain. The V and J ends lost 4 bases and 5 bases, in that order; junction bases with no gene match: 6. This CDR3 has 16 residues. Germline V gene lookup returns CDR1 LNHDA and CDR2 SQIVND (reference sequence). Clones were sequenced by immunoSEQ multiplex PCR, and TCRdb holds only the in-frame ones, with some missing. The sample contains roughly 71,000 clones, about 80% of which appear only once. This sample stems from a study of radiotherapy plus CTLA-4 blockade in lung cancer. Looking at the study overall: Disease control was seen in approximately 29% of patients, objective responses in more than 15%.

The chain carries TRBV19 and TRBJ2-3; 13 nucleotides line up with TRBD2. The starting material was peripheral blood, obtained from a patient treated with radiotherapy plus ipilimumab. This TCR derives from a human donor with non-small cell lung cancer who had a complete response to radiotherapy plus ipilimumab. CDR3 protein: CASSTGTSGTGDTQYF. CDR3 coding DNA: TGTGCCAGTAGTACCGGGACTAGCGGGACTGGAGATACGCAGTATTTT.